Presented here are 24 T cell receptor beta chains from one specimen sequenced in a study of T cell responses to AZD1222 COVID-19 vaccine. The data were produced by immunoSEQ multiplex PCR, yet TCRdb's version contains in-frame clones alone and is incomplete. This table holds approximately 65,000 clones, approximately 80% found once. Sequencing used peripheral blood, obtained on day 0 of AZD1222 vaccination. These receptors originate from an adult in good health.

In this sample, this clone turned up once. The rearrangement joins TRBV7-2 to TRBJ2-2; 7 bases agree with TRBD2. There are 15 residues in the CDR3. V shed 6 bases and J 0 bases; nucleotides not matched to a gene: 4. The V gene's germline CDR1 is SGHTA and CDR2 FQGNSA. The CDR3: CASRTTSANTGELFF. DNA for the CDR3: TGTGCCAGCAGAACAACTAGCGCGAACACCGGGGAGCTGTTTTTT.

The chain has TRBV11-1 and TRBJ2-1, with TRBD2 matching 7 bases. Trimming took 5 bases from V and 5 from J; bases not matched to a gene: 9. Germline V gene data show CDR1 as SGHAT and CDR2 as FQDESV (reference sequence). The CDR3 spans 15 residues. CDR3 nucleotides: TGTGCCAGCAGCCAGGCGGGGGACCAAAACAATGAGCAGTTCTTC. Translating gives CASSQAGDQNNEQFF.

V is TRBV13 and J is TRBJ2-2; D is unclear. Trimming pared 5 bases from V and 2 bases from J, leaving 9 bases between. There are 14 residues in the CDR3. The germline V gene encodes CDR1 PRHDT and CDR2 FYEKMQ (reference sequence). The CDR3 spells CASSPNENTGELFF. CDR3 sequence (DNA): TGTGCCAGCAGCCCTAACGAAAACACCGGGGAGCTGTTTTTT.

V gene TRBV11-3 combines with J gene TRBJ2-5; 11 bases align to TRBD2. The germline V gene encodes CDR1 SGHNT and CDR2 YENEEA. The CDR3 has 15 amino acids. The ends lost 3 bases at V and 4 bases at J; junction bases unmatched: 4. In nucleotides, the CDR3 is TGTGCCAGCAGCTTGCATAGCGGGGGGGGAGAGACCCAGTACTTC. Protein product: CASSLHSGGGETQYF.

V gene TRBV10-3 combines with J gene TRBJ1-6, with D maybe TRBD1 (5 bases). V was pared by 8 bases and J by 6 bases, with 17 bases between. The length of the CDR3 is 15 residues. The germline CDR1 and CDR2 sequences are ENHRY and SYGVKD. This chain's CDR3 is CAISQGWQGNSPLHF. In nucleotides, the CDR3 is TGTGCCATCTCTCAAGGGTGGCAGGGTAATTCACCCCTCCACTTT.

This chain uses TRBV6-2 or TRBV6-3 with TRBJ2-1, with 8 bases lining up with TRBD2. Germline assignment: CDR1 MNHEY and CDR2 SVGEGT. This CDR3 comprises 15 residues. V shed 2 bases and J 7 bases; nucleotides not matched to a gene: 7. CDR3 in amino acids: CASSYRRGVGNEQFF. CDR3 DNA sequence: TGTGCCAGCAGTTACCGGCGGGGGGTCGGTAATGAGCAGTTCTTC.

The J gene is TRBJ1-1, the V gene TRBV5-1; D remains ambiguous. The CDR3 spans 15 residues. Trimming removed 0 bases from V and 0 bases from J, with 9 bases in between. The germline V gene encodes CDR1 SGHRS and CDR2 YFSETQ. CDR3 protein: CASSLASGLNTEAFF. Written as DNA, the CDR3 is TGCGCCAGCAGCTTGGCGTCCGGGCTGAACACTGAAGCTTTCTTT.

The chain joins TRBV6-1 to TRBJ2-7, with TRBD2 matching 12 bases. The ends lost 3 bases at V and 3 bases at J; junction bases unmatched: 6. Germline CDR1 MNHNS, CDR2 SASEGT. CDR3 size: 16 residues. As DNA, the CDR3 is TGTGCCAGCAGTGACCCCGGGACTAGCGGGTACTACGAGCAGTACTTC. Protein product: CASSDPGTSGYYEQYF.

The J gene is TRBJ2-5, the V gene TRBV12-3 or TRBV12-4; 10 positions agree with TRBD1. V dropped 8 bases and J dropped 7; count of bases not matched to a gene: 7. The CDR3 is 13 residues long. CDR3 protein: CASVGTGDGTQYF. CDR3 sequence (DNA): TGTGCCAGCGTGGGGACAGGGGACGGGACCCAGTACTTC.

V usage is TRBV7-6 and J usage is TRBJ2-3, with 7 nucleotides matching TRBD2. J gave up 2 bases and V 5 bases, and 16 bases lay outside the gene matches. There are 18 residues in the CDR3. Germline loops: CDR1 SGHVS, CDR2 FNYEAQ. The CDR3: CASSPRGGSGTITDTQYF. The DNA for the CDR3 is TGTGCCAGCAGCCCACGGGGCGGGTCAGGGACTATCACAGATACGCAGTATTTT. The full variable domain, completed using reference TRBV7-6 and TRBJ2-3, is GAGVSQSPRYKVTKRGQDVALRCDPISGHVSLYWYRQALGQGPEFLTYFNYEAQQDKSGLPNDRFSAERPEGSISTLTIQRTEQRDSAMYRCASSPRGGSGTITDTQYFGPGTRLTVL.

The V gene is TRBV12-3 or TRBV12-4, the J gene TRBJ2-1, with D hard to call. The V gene lost 5 bases and the J gene lost 6 bases, with 11 bases spanning the gap. The CDR3 is 13 amino acids. The CDR3 is CASSPRRGNEQFF. DNA of the CDR3: TGTGCCAGCAGTCCCCGAAGAGGCAATGAGCAGTTCTTC.

The chain employs TRBV19 and TRBJ2-7; D might be TRBD1 or TRBD2, each matching 5 bases. Germline V gene sequence: CDR1 LNHDA, CDR2 SQIVND (reference sequence). Trimming left V 6 bases short and J 3 bases short, with 15 bases between. The CDR3 contains 14 residues. CDR3 sequence: CASSPFGGNYEQYF. The CDR3 nucleotides are TGTGCCAGTAGCCCTTTTGGGGGAAACTACGAGCAGTACTTC. Filled out from reference TRBV19 and TRBJ2-7, the complete variable domain reads DGGITQSPKYLFRKEGQNVTLSCEQNLNHDAMYWYRQDPGQGLRLIYYSQIVNDFQKGDIAEGYSVSREKKESFPLTVTSAQKNPTAFYLCASSPFGGNYEQYFGPGTRLTVT.

This chain connects TRBV7-3 to TRBJ2-3; 12 bases line up with TRBD2. J lost 5 bases, V lost 5 bases, and 2 bases had no gene match. Germline assignment: CDR1 SGHTA and CDR2 FQGTGA. This CDR3 region has 14 residues. CDR3 bases: TGTGCCAGCAGCCAGACTAGCGGGGGAGATACGCAGTATTTT. The encoded protein is CASSQTSGGDTQYF.

The chain joins TRBV11-2 to TRBJ2-5; D is perhaps TRBD2 (6 bases). The V end lost 4 bases, the J end lost 5 bases, and 11 bases lay between the germline ends. There are 13 residues in the CDR3. The V gene's germline CDR1 is SGHAT and CDR2 FQNNGV. DNA for the CDR3: TGTGCCAGCAGCTCCGGGACTTTGGAGACCCAGTACTTC. This translates into CASSSGTLETQYF.

This clone was detected only once. The chain joins TRBV18 to TRBJ2-5; 11 bases are shared with TRBD2. With 2 bases clipped from V and 1 base from J, the junction kept 6 bases outside the gene matches. Germline CDR1 and CDR2: KGHSH and LQKENI. CDR3 length: 17 residues. The CDR3 is CASSPIALAGAQETQYF. The CDR3 nucleotides are TGTGCCAGCTCACCAATAGCACTAGCGGGGGCCCAAGAGACCCAGTACTTC.

The chain links TRBV19 to TRBJ2-2; TRBD2 aligns across 11 bases. Per the germline V gene, CDR1 is LNHDA and CDR2 is SQIVND (reference sequence). The CDR3 spans 15 residues. V lost 6 bases and J lost 0; bases outside the gene matches: 0. The CDR3 coding sequence is TGTGCCAGTAGACTAGCGGGGGCGAACACCGGGGAGCTGTTTTTT. The encoded protein is CASRLAGANTGELFF.

The V call is TRBV6-5, the J call TRBJ1-5; D is perhaps TRBD1 (6 bases). Germline V gives CDR1 MNHEY, CDR2 SVGAGI. V was trimmed by 7 bases and J by 0 bases, leaving 10 bases between them. CDR3 length equals 14 residues. CDR3 residues: CASTGQVSNQPQHF. The CDR3 nucleotides read TGTGCCAGCACGGGACAAGTTAGCAATCAGCCCCAGCATTTT.

The chain couples TRBV5-4 to TRBJ1-2, with 7 bases matching TRBD1. CDR1 and CDR2 (germline): SGHNT, YYREEE (reference sequence). V trimming: 0 bases; J trimming: 4 bases; junction bases outside the gene matches: 9. The CDR3 runs 16 residues. The CDR3 loop reads CASSLGGGGGIYGYTF. The CDR3 bases are TGTGCCAGCAGCTTGGGAGGGGGCGGGGGTATCTATGGCTACACCTTC.

Only a few counts were recorded for this clone. The chain has TRBV6-6 and TRBJ2-2, with D unresolved. CDR3 length: 15 amino acids. V lost 6 bases and J lost 6, with 17 bases in between. Germline CDR1 and CDR2: MNHNY and SVGAGI (reference sequence). The CDR3 here is CASSYGGSPPGELFF. The CDR3 DNA reads TGTGCCAGCAGCTACGGCGGTAGTCCCCCCGGGGAGCTGTTTTTT.

The chain joins TRBV12-5 to TRBJ2-2, with 8 bases lining up with TRBD1. This CDR3 has 17 residues. Germline V gene data show CDR1 as LGHNT and CDR2 as FRNRAP. J lost 6 bases, V lost 3 bases, and 12 bases had no gene match. This CDR3 is CASGFRMTGAGSGELFF. CDR3 DNA: TGTGCTAGTGGTTTCAGGATGACAGGGGCGGGGTCCGGGGAGCTGTTTTTT.

The genes are TRBV5-6 and TRBJ2-1; 9 nucleotides match TRBD2. CDR1 is SGHDT and CDR2 is YYEEEE in the germline V gene. With V trimmed by 0 bases and J by 8 bases, 9 bases remained unmatched. CDR3 length: 16 amino acids. As DNA, the CDR3 is TGTGCCAGCAGCTTGGTTGGTAGCGGGGGTTTAGATGAGCAGTTCTTC. Translation: CASSLVGSGGLDEQFF.

The rearrangement links TRBV19 to TRBJ1-2; 7 bases map to TRBD1. CDR1 is LNHDA and CDR2 is SQIVND in the germline V gene (reference sequence). This CDR3 comprises 14 residues. Losses at the gene ends were 6 bases for V and 0 bases for J; bases not matched to a gene: 4. CDR3 sequence: CASRRDSPNYGYTF. DNA for the CDR3: TGTGCCAGTAGAAGGGACAGCCCTAACTATGGCTACACCTTC. The whole variable domain, filled in from reference TRBV19 and TRBJ1-2, reads DGGITQSPKYLFRKEGQNVTLSCEQNLNHDAMYWYRQDPGQGLRLIYYSQIVNDFQKGDIAEGYSVSREKKESFPLTVTSAQKNPTAFYLCASRRDSPNYGYTFGSGTRLTVV.

The chain links TRBV7-9 to TRBJ1-3; tentatively, D is TRBD1 (5 bases). The CDR3 has 16 amino acids. Germline values: CDR1 SEHNR, CDR2 FQNEAQ (reference sequence). V lost 6 bases and J 0 bases, leaving 15 bases between the germline ends. CDR3 DNA sequence: TGTGCCAGCAGGAACGTGGGACGTAACTCTGGAAACACCATATATTTT. It is translated as CASRNVGRNSGNTIYF.

V usage is TRBV29-1 and J usage is TRBJ1-1, with D perhaps TRBD1 (5 bases). Trimming shortened V by 8 bases and J by 11 bases, and 24 bases separated the two germline ends. Germline V gene lookup returns CDR1 SQVTM and CDR2 ANQGSEA. The CDR3 runs to 13 residues. The CDR3 here is CSFQGTGKVGAFF. DNA for the CDR3: TGCAGCTTTCAGGGTACCGGGAAAGTGGGGGCTTTCTTT.